Following are 23 T cell receptor beta chains from one sample sequenced in a study of shared clonotypes between healthy human individuals. The table came from immunoSEQ multiplex PCR; TCRdb's copy has only in-frame clones and leaves some out. The data show roughly 450,000 clones, more than 65% seen once. Sequencing was performed on PBMCs. The receptor source for this set is a woman aged 40 to 50 in good health. Some clones in this sample may be carry-over from other donors' samples.

The chain recombines TRBV19 with TRBJ1-5, with TRBD1 matching 10 bases. The length of the CDR3 is 16 residues. Germline lookup yields CDR1 LNHDA and CDR2 SQIVND (reference sequence). The J segment lost 5 bases and the V segment lost 6 bases, leaving 10 bases of the junction unmatched. CDR3: CASREGQGTFDQPQHF. In DNA form, the CDR3 reads TGTGCCAGTAGAGAGGGACAGGGGACCTTCGATCAGCCCCAGCATTTT.

The V gene is TRBV29-1, the J gene TRBJ2-7; 8 nucleotides align to TRBD2. CDR1 and CDR2 (germline): SQVTM, ANQGSEA. This CDR3 comprises 12 residues. V trimming: 5 bases; J trimming: 3 bases; junction bases outside the gene matches: 3. The CDR3 coding sequence is TGCAGCGTTCGGGGGGGCGACTACGAGCAGTACTTC. Protein: CSVRGGDYEQYF.

The gene calls are TRBV15 and TRBJ2-1, with TRBD2 identical over 9 bases. V shed 4 bases, J shed 0 bases, and the junction held 7 bases outside the gene matches. The CDR3 loop spans 17 amino acids. Germline assignment: CDR1 LNHNV and CDR2 YYDKDF (reference sequence). This CDR3 reads CATSKGLAGSSYNEQFF. CDR3 DNA: TGTGCCACCAGCAAAGGTCTAGCGGGAAGCTCCTACAATGAGCAGTTCTTC.

The V call is TRBV2, the J call TRBJ2-3, with D perhaps TRBD1 (6 bases). Looked up from germline, CDR1 is SNHLY and CDR2 is FYNNEI. This CDR3 region has 13 residues. V gave up 4 bases and J gave up 5 bases, with 10 bases separating them. In DNA form, the CDR3 reads TGTGCCAGCAGTGCGCACAGGGAAGATACGCAGTATTTT. Its protein product is CASSAHREDTQYF.

The V call is TRBV15, the J call TRBJ2-7; TRBD1 agrees at 7 bases. In germline, CDR1 is LNHNV, CDR2 YYDKDF (reference sequence). The junction had 8 bases not matched to a gene; V was cut back by 2 bases and J by 4 bases. The length of the CDR3 is 15 residues. This CDR3 reads CATSRILAGGYEQYF. The CDR3 DNA reads TGTGCCACCAGCAGAATACTTGCAGGGGGATACGAGCAGTACTTC.

V and J are TRBV5-1 and TRBJ2-3; D tentatively reads TRBD1 or TRBD2 (6 bases each). CDR3 length equals 16 residues. The V gene's germline CDR1 is SGHRS and CDR2 YFSETQ. Trimming left V 4 bases short and J 4 bases short, with 19 bases between. CDR3 region: CASSIPQGGNSDTQYF. The CDR3 nucleotides read TGCGCCAGCAGCATACCACAGGGAGGAAATTCAGATACGCAGTATTTT.

V is TRBV10-3 and J is TRBJ2-5; a weak D match, TRBD1 (6 bases). The V gene's germline CDR1 is ENHRY and CDR2 SYGVKD. V lost 7 bases to trimming and J lost 1 base, with 10 bases between them. The CDR3 totals 13 residues. CDR3 amino acids: CAIKDSSQETQYF. CDR3 DNA: TGTGCCATCAAGGACAGCTCCCAAGAGACCCAGTACTTC.

V is TRBV5-1 and J is TRBJ2-3; D is possibly TRBD2 (6 bases). The CDR3 length is 16 residues. Germline V gene sequence: CDR1 SGHRS, CDR2 YFSETQ. Trimming pared 4 bases from V and 0 bases from J, leaving 15 bases between. The CDR3 is CASSLDGTLSTDTQYF. CDR3 coding DNA: TGCGCCAGCAGCCTGGACGGGACTCTGAGCACAGATACGCAGTATTTT. The whole variable domain, filled in from reference TRBV5-1 and TRBJ2-3, reads KAGVTQTPRYLIKTRGQQVTLSCSPISGHRSVSWYQQTPGQGLQFLFEYFSETQRNKGNFPGRFSGRQFSNSRSEMNVSTLELGDSALYLCASSLDGTLSTDTQYFGPGTRLTVL.

The chain recombines TRBV13 with TRBJ1-2, with D possibly being TRBD1 (6 bases). Germline lookup yields CDR1 PRHDT and CDR2 FYEKMQ (reference sequence). Trimming left V 7 bases short and J 2 bases short, with 20 bases between. The CDR3 extends over 16 amino acids. CDR3 DNA sequence: TGTGCCAGCATCCAACAACAGGGCCCCCTGAACTATGGCTACACCTTC. Translation gives CASIQQQGPLNYGYTF.

V usage is TRBV4-3 and J usage is TRBJ1-1, with D unresolved. V was clipped by 3 bases and J by 12 bases, with 20 bases between them. The CDR3 contains 14 residues. Germline CDR1 reads LGHNA; CDR2 reads YSLEER. The CDR3 here is CASSQALMDGEPFF. As DNA, the CDR3 is TGCGCCAGCAGCCAGGCCCTGATGGACGGGGAGCCTTTCTTT.

This chain uses TRBV10-2 with TRBJ1-3; no definite D call. Deletions cut 8 bases from V and 8 bases from J, with 28 bases between. From germline, CDR1 is WSHSY and CDR2 SAAADI. CDR3 size: 17 residues. CDR3 protein: CASGRIPDPIRRHTIYF. The CDR3 DNA reads as TGCGCCAGCGGTAGGATCCCCGATCCGATTAGGAGGCACACCATATATTTT.

The J gene is TRBJ1-3, the V gene TRBV7-2; D is possibly TRBD1 (5 bases). V was trimmed by 4 bases and J by 0 bases, leaving 10 bases between them. CDR3 length equals 15 residues. Germline CDR1 is SGHTA and CDR2 is FQGNSA. The CDR3 DNA reads as TGTGCCAGCAGCTCCCGGGGCGGCTCTGGAAACACCATATATTTT. Translating gives CASSSRGGSGNTIYF.

This clone was seen only once. V gene TRBV9 combines with J gene TRBJ2-7; weak D call: TRBD2 (7 bases). Trimming took off 2 bases at V and 7 bases at J, with 22 bases between the two ends. This CDR3 contains 16 residues. The V gene's germline CDR1 is SGDLS and CDR2 YYNGEE. The CDR3 nucleotides read TGTGCCAGCAGCGTCGGCGGGGGCGGAGCGACTTGGGAGCAGTACTTC. As protein: CASSVGGGGATWEQYF. Combining the CDR3 with reference TRBV9 and TRBJ2-7 gives the whole variable domain DSGVTQTPKHLITATGQRVTLRCSPRSGDLSVYWYQQSLDQGLQFLIQYYNGEERAKGNILERFSAQQFPDLHSELNLSSLELGDSALYFCASSVGGGGATWEQYFGPGTRLTVT.

This chain uses TRBV4-1 with TRBJ1-5; a possible D gene is TRBD1 (5 bases). CDR3 size: 16 residues. Germline V lookup: CDR1 MGHRA, CDR2 YSYEKL. Trimming removed 0 bases from V and 6 bases from J, with 15 bases in between. CDR3 sequence: CASSQELWSGPQPQHF. The CDR3 DNA sequence: TGCGCCAGCAGCCAAGAATTATGGTCAGGGCCTCAGCCCCAGCATTTT.

The V gene is TRBV10-2, the J gene TRBJ2-7; the D gene is possibly TRBD2 (6 bases). This CDR3 contains 12 residues. V dropped 7 bases and J dropped 2 bases, with 9 bases sitting between them. Germline lookup yields CDR1 WSHSY and CDR2 SAAADI. CDR3 coding DNA: TGCGCCAGCATTGGGGGGACCTACGAGCAGTACTTC. It yields the protein CASIGGTYEQYF.

J is TRBJ2-1 and V is TRBV19, with D unresolved. Germline V lookup: CDR1 LNHDA, CDR2 SQIVND (reference sequence). The germline V and J ends were trimmed by 1 base and 14 bases, with 15 bases remaining between them. The CDR3 covers 13 residues. The chain's CDR3 is CASSIAGNARKFF. In DNA form, the CDR3 reads TGTGCCAGTAGTATAGCCGGTAACGCTCGAAAGTTCTTC. The variable domain in full, with the rest retrieved from reference TRBV19 and TRBJ2-1, is DGGITQSPKYLFRKEGQNVTLSCEQNLNHDAMYWYRQDPGQGLRLIYYSQIVNDFQKGDIAEGYSVSREKKESFPLTVTSAQKNPTAFYLCASSIAGNARKFFGPGTRLTVL.

The chain employs TRBV15 and TRBJ1-2; D possibly corresponds to TRBD1 (5 bases). Trimming shortened V by 5 bases and J by 2 bases, and 9 bases separated the two germline ends. The CDR3 contains 13 residues. Germline CDR1 is LNHNV and CDR2 is YYDKDF (reference sequence). The CDR3 DNA reads TGTGCCACCAGCGACGGGGACAACTATGGCTACACCTTC. Protein: CATSDGDNYGYTF.

This chain uses TRBV7-2 with TRBJ2-1; TRBD2 agrees at 7 bases. With V trimmed by 2 bases and J by 7 bases, 14 bases remained unmatched. The CDR3 contains 17 residues. CDR1 and CDR2 (germline): SGHTA, FQGNSA. The CDR3 DNA is TGTGCCAGCAGCTTAACGGGGGGAGGGCCGATCGTGAATGAGCAGTTCTTC. Protein product: CASSLTGGGPIVNEQFF. Drawing the rest from reference TRBV7-2 and TRBJ2-1, the complete variable domain is GAGVSQSPSNKVTEKGKDVELRCDPISGHTALYWYRQSLGQGLEFLIYFQGNSAPDKSGLPSDRFSAERTGGSVSTLTIQRTQQEDSAVYLCASSLTGGGPIVNEQFFGPGTRLTVL.

This clone occurred once. The rearrangement uses TRBV29-1 and TRBJ2-2; 8 bases are a match to TRBD2. This CDR3 contains 15 residues. The V gene's germline CDR1 is SQVTM and CDR2 ANQGSEA. Unmatched junction bases numbered 6, after V lost 6 bases and J lost 0 bases. The chain's CDR3 is CSVLLAEANTGELFF. CDR3 sequence (DNA): TGCAGCGTCCTACTAGCGGAGGCGAACACCGGGGAGCTGTTTTTT.

V and J are TRBV2 and TRBJ2-3; no reliable D call. Germline CDR1 is SNHLY and CDR2 is FYNNEI. The V end lost 4 bases, the J end lost 0 bases, and 11 bases lay between the germline ends. This CDR3 has 15 amino acids. CDR3 loop: CASSVGIPSTDTQYF. In nucleotides, the CDR3 is TGTGCCAGCAGTGTAGGAATACCTAGCACAGATACGCAGTATTTT.

CDR3 protein: CASSLVRSGANVLTF. The CDR3 coding sequence is TGCGCCAGCAGCTTGGTCCGCTCTGGGGCCAACGTCCTGACTTTC. The V call is TRBV5-1, the J call TRBJ2-6, with no clear D. In germline, CDR1 is SGHRS, CDR2 YFSETQ. The germline V and J ends were trimmed by 0 bases and 0 bases, with 4 bases remaining between them. CDR3 size: 15 residues.

The chain has TRBV19 and TRBJ2-3, with 10 bases matching TRBD1. J lost 3 bases, V lost 5 bases, and 2 bases had no gene match. CDR3 length equals 14 residues. CDR1 is LNHDA, CDR2 SQIVND, per germline (reference sequence). CDR3 residues: CASSRTGGTDTQYF. CDR3 nucleotides: TGTGCCAGTAGTCGGACAGGGGGAACAGATACGCAGTATTTT.

The J gene is TRBJ1-2, the V gene TRBV28; D unclear. The CDR3 contains 12 residues. V dropped 6 bases and J dropped 4 bases, with 9 bases sitting between them. Germline values: CDR1 MDHEN, CDR2 SYDVKM. The CDR3 region is CASRFSSYGYTF. Written as DNA, the CDR3 is TGTGCCAGCAGATTTAGTAGCTATGGCTACACCTTC.